The clone carrying this T cell receptor (beta chain) was recorded a few times. As yet, its antigen is unknown. CDR1 and CDR2 from the germline V gene are SNHLY and FYNNEI. Deletions cut 10 bases from V and 4 bases from J, with 19 bases between. The CDR3 consists of 14 residues. Autologous stem cell transplantation was followed by relapse in every patient, and brentuximab vedotin exposure varied. The data belong to a study of PD-1 blockade in classical Hodgkin lymphoma. Broader study findings: With respect to the repertoire differences, their causes, possibly disease activity or prior therapy, remain undefined. Complete responders possessed baseline diversity comparable to newly diagnosed patients.

Method: immunoSEQ multiplex PCR; TCRdb's copy keeps in-frame clones and lacks some. The sample lists some 96,000 clones, around 81% occurring once. V is TRBV2 and J is TRBJ2-5, with D perhaps being TRBD1 or TRBD2 (5 bases each). This clonotype was obtained from a human donor with classical Hodgkin lymphoma. The sample here was peripheral blood mononuclear cells (PBMCs), taken before the second cycle of nivolumab. The CDR3 DNA reads TGTGCCACCTCCCAGGGACGTAACGCAGAGACCCAGTACTTC. Its protein product is CATSQGRNAETQYF.